One sample yielded the 8 T cell receptor beta chains listed below, sequenced in a study of OX40 agonist ivuxolimab in advanced cancers. Method: immunoSEQ multiplex PCR; TCRdb's copy keeps in-frame clones and lacks some. The table has under 75,000 clones, roughly nine tenths seen once. Sequences were derived from CD4+ or CD8+ T cells sorted from blood, sampled in a trial of the OX40 agonist ivuxolimab. Receptor source: an adult with an advanced solid tumor such as melanoma, head and neck, liver or kidney cancer.

The V gene is TRBV4-2, the J gene TRBJ1-6; D unresolved. This CDR3 is built from 14 residues. In germline, CDR1 is LGHNA, CDR2 YNFKEQ. The germline V and J ends were trimmed by 5 bases and 9 bases, with 14 bases remaining between them. This CDR3 reads CASSLWGVGSPLHF. CDR3 DNA sequence: TGTGCCAGCAGCTTGTGGGGTGTAGGTTCACCCCTCCACTTT.

This clone was observed a single time. This chain uses TRBV4-2 with TRBJ2-5, with TRBD1 matching 7 bases. Germline V gene sequence: CDR1 LGHNA, CDR2 YNFKEQ. The junction had 8 bases not matched to a gene; V was cut back by 2 bases and J by 5 bases. The CDR3 is made up of 15 amino acids. CDR3 DNA: TGTGCCAGCAGCCAAAGTGGGGACAGCAGGGAGACCCAGTACTTC. This sequence encodes CASSQSGDSRETQYF.

This chain connects TRBV19 to TRBJ2-7, with D perhaps assigned TRBD1 or TRBD2 (5 bases each). V lost 4 bases, J lost 2 bases, and 15 bases lay in between. The CDR3 runs 15 residues. Germline loops: CDR1 LNHDA, CDR2 SQIVND (reference sequence). The CDR3 nucleotides are TGTGCCAGTAGTACCGTCGGCCAGGGACCCTACGAGCAGTACTTC. Amino acid sequence: CASSTVGQGPYEQYF.

V gene TRBV5-3 combines with J gene TRBJ1-4; the D is unclear. TRBV5-3 is annotated as an ORF whose role is uncertain. CDR3 length: 15 amino acids. Trimming left V 0 bases short and J 1 base short, with 7 bases between. CDR3 in amino acids: CARSLVGETNEKLFF. Written as DNA, the CDR3 is TGTGCCAGAAGCTTGGTAGGTGAAACTAATGAAAAACTGTTTTTT.

Notes on this clone: One end of the junction varies from germline; a read error may be responsible. The chain combines TRBV7-2 with TRBJ2-7; possible D gene TRBD2, 6 bases. This CDR3 has 16 residues. The V gene's germline CDR1 is SGHTA and CDR2 FQGNSA. The CDR3 coding sequence is TGTGCCAGCAGCCTAGCTGGTGGAGGGCTCCCCTACGAGCAGTACTTC. This translates into CASSLAGGGLPYEQYF. The whole variable domain, remainder taken from reference TRBV7-2 and TRBJ2-7, is GAGVSQSPSNKVTEKGKDVELRCDPISGHTALYWYRQSLGQGLEFLIYFQGNSAPDKSGLPSDRFSAERTGGSVSTLTIQRTQQEDSAVYLCASSLAGGGLPYEQYFGPGTRLTVT.

V usage is TRBV6-6 and J usage is TRBJ2-3; 9 bases are shared with TRBD2. This CDR3 comprises 16 residues. Germline assignment: CDR1 MNHNY and CDR2 SVGAGI (reference sequence). V lost 3 bases to trimming and J lost 4 bases; unmatched junction nucleotides: 8. This CDR3 is CASSYPRTSEADTQYF. Here the CDR3 DNA reads TGTGCCAGCAGTTATCCCCGGACTAGCGAGGCAGATACGCAGTATTTT.

The rearrangement joins TRBV11-3 to TRBJ2-7; 8 bases map to TRBD1. The CDR3 is 14 amino acids. V gave up 4 bases and J gave up 5 bases; unmatched junction bases: 7. Per germline, CDR1 SGHNT and CDR2 YENEEA. The CDR3 loop reads CASSSGQGGDEQYF. In DNA, the CDR3 is TGTGCCAGCAGCTCCGGACAGGGAGGCGACGAGCAGTACTTC.

This clone was detected once. The chain recombines TRBV25-1 with TRBJ1-1; D is unresolved. The CDR3 totals 13 residues. V dropped 7 bases and J dropped 6 bases, with 15 bases sitting between them. Per germline, CDR1 MGHDK and CDR2 SYGVNS. DNA for the CDR3: TGTGCCAGCAACTCGGAAACTGGCGCTGAAGCTTTCTTT. Protein sequence: CASNSETGAEAFF. The variable domain in full, completed from reference TRBV25-1 and TRBJ1-1, reads EADIYQTPRYLVIGTGKKITLECSQTMGHDKMYWYQQDPGMELHLIHYSYGVNSTEKGDLSSESTVSRIRTEHFPLTLESARPSHTSQYLCASNSETGAEAFFGQGTRLTVV.